This TCR beta chain came from a study of T cell repertoires in cytomegalovirus infection. This clonotype was found a few times. MiXCR, applied by TCRdb to the reads, yields one record per CDR3 protein. Of 120,000 to 150,000 distinct CDR3 sequences in the sample, approximately 5.9% were seen once. The germline gives CDR1 SQVTM, CDR2 ANQGSEA. The V and J ends lost 0 bases and 6 bases respectively, with 5 bases between them. The CDR3 is made up of 11 amino acids. The sequenced sample consisted of PBMCs. This sequence was found in a human donor in good health (CMV status not recorded). Some clones in this sample may be carry-over from other donors' samples. The gene calls are TRBV29-1 and TRBJ1-2; D gene ambiguous. This CDR3 reads CSVEEGHGYTF. The CDR3 nucleotides read TGCAGCGTTGAAGAGGGCCATGGCTACACCTTC. Full variable domain (rest looked up from reference TRBV29-1 and TRBJ1-2): SAVISQKPSRDICQRGTSLTIQCQVDSQVTMMFWYRQQPGQSLTLIATANQGSEATYESGFVIDKFPISRPNLTFSTLTVSNMSPEDSSIYLCSVEEGHGYTFGSGTRLTVV.